This T cell receptor (beta chain) was recovered during a study of T cells in localized non-small cell lung cancer. Study-wide results and limits: The study found T cell clonality highest in uninvolved adjacent lung, above tumor.

Assay: immunoSEQ multiplex PCR; the TCRdb copy retains only in-frame clones and omits some. Of 3,000 to 4,000 clones listed, under 55% are singletons. The V end lost 2 bases, the J end lost 5 bases, and 15 bases lay between the germline ends. Germline V lookup: CDR1 KGHSY, CDR2 FQNENV. The CDR3 is 15 residues long. With respect to this clone: The antigen is undetermined.

The sequencing here drew on lymph node tissue, taken before any cancer treatment. This sequence was found in a woman aged 18-49 years with stage I lung adenocarcinoma. This chain connects TRBV16 to TRBJ1-2, with D possibly TRBD1 on 5 matching bases. The CDR3 reads CASSQVRESFYGYTF. The CDR3 bases are TGTGCCAGCAGCCAAGTCAGGGAGTCGTTTTATGGCTACACCTTC.